The next 32 T cell receptor beta chains were all read from a single sample in a study of immune characterization of retroperitoneal liposarcoma. In TCRdb, the PCR reads were re-called with MiXCR into one record per CDR3 protein. The table includes approximately 7,100 distinct CDR3 sequences, roughly 29% detected once. The sample consisted of tumor tissue. These receptor sequences come from a female donor with retroperitoneal liposarcoma.

This clonotype was seen a few times. The J gene is TRBJ2-1, the V gene TRBV2; TRBD2 agrees at 13 bases. The end of the DNA fits TRBJ2-5 better, so the J call may be wrong. The germline V gene encodes CDR1 SNHLY and CDR2 FYNNEI. The CDR3 runs to 15 residues. The CDR3 region has the DNA TGTGCCAGCAGTGAGGGACTAGCGGGACAAGAGACCCAGTACTTC. Its translation: CASSEGLAGQETQYF.

This clonotype was observed a handful of times. The rearrangement uses TRBV12-3 or TRBV12-4 and TRBJ2-5; D unclear. The V gene lost 2 bases and the J gene lost 11 bases, with 18 bases spanning the gap. The CDR3 is 14 amino acids. CDR3 nucleotides: TGTGCCAGCAGTTTAAACGGCCGAGGCAGTGAGCAGTACTTC. Translating it yields CASSLNGRGSEQYF.

The chain uses TRBV12-3 or TRBV12-4 and TRBJ2-7; TRBD1 aligns across 8 bases. The CDR3 is 15 residues long. V was pared by 3 bases and J by 1 base, with 5 bases of the junction left unmatched. The CDR3 is CASSFFTGGSYEQYF. CDR3 coding DNA: TGTGCCAGCAGTTTCTTTACAGGGGGATCCTACGAGCAGTACTTC.

The chain couples TRBV10-3 to TRBJ2-3, with 7 bases identical to TRBD2. Per the germline V gene, CDR1 is ENHRY and CDR2 is SYGVKD. The CDR3 totals 12 residues. Germline trimming cut 10 bases from V and 0 bases from J; bases unmatched to any gene: 1. The CDR3 protein is CATSGSTDTQYF. The DNA for the CDR3 is TGTGCCACTAGCGGAAGCACAGATACGCAGTATTTT.

This clonotype was observed many times. The junction does not match germline at one end; this may be a read error. The chain combines TRBV6-1 with TRBJ2-5; the D is unclear. CDR3 length: 13 residues. Germline CDR1 MNHNS, CDR2 SASEGT. The CDR3 DNA follows: TGTGCCAGCAGCTCCCGACCCCAAGGGACCCAGTACTTC. This gives the protein CASSSRPQGTQYF.

This clonotype was counted between two and nine times. The chain is built from TRBV20-1 and TRBJ2-5, with unresolved D. The CDR3 extends over 13 amino acids. The germline gives CDR1 DFQATT, CDR2 SNEGSKA (reference sequence). The CDR3 reads CTVPSSRVETQYF. The CDR3 DNA is TGCACCGTCCCAAGTAGTCGGGTAGAGACCCAGTACTTC.

The chain uses TRBV6-6 and TRBJ2-7, with D possibly being TRBD2 (10 bases). CDR3 length: 18 amino acids. With 5 bases removed from V and 2 bases from J, the gap between germline ends came to 25 bases. Per the germline V gene, CDR1 is MNHNY and CDR2 is SVGAGI (reference sequence). CDR3 nucleotides: TGTGCCAGCAGTCGCCGGGACAGGGTTACTAGCGGGGCCTACGAGCAGTACTTC. It is translated as CASSRRDRVTSGAYEQYF.

This clonotype was counted many times. This clone may be a read error of a much larger clone one base away. The chain recombines TRBV7-3 with TRBJ2-1; 8 bases map to TRBD1. The J call may be faulty, since TRBJ2-7 better matches the DNA end. The V gene's germline CDR1 is SGHTA and CDR2 FQGTGA. This CDR3 has 16 residues. CDR3 protein: CASRVTGGMLGGEQYF. In DNA, the CDR3 is TGTGCCAGCAGGGTAACAGGGGGTATGCTTGGGGGTGAGCAGTACTTC.

The V and J genes are TRBV12-3 or TRBV12-4 and TRBJ2-2, with TRBD1 identical over 7 bases. The CDR3 length is 15 residues. With 1 base clipped from V and 4 bases from J, the junction kept 3 bases outside the gene matches. The CDR3 is CASSLGDRATGELFF. CDR3 bases: TGTGCCAGCAGTTTAGGCGACAGGGCCACCGGGGAGCTGTTTTTT.

This clonotype was observed at least ten times. The chain uses TRBV7-8 and TRBJ2-3, with 11 bases fitting TRBD2. This CDR3 comprises 16 residues. Trimming at V came to 5 bases and at J to 2 bases, leaving 6 bases not matched to a gene. Germline CDR1 and CDR2: SGHVS and FQNEAQ. In nucleotides, the CDR3 is TGTGCCAGCAGCCCGAGGACTAGCGGGCTCACAGATACGCAGTATTTT. This encodes CASSPRTSGLTDTQYF.

This clonotype was seen repeatedly, ten times or more. This chain links TRBV25-1 with TRBJ1-1; a weak D match, TRBD1 (6 bases). V lost 3 bases, J lost 0 bases, and 14 bases lay in between. The CDR3 sequence is 16 residues long. The V gene's germline CDR1 is MGHDK and CDR2 SYGVNS. CDR3 bases: TGTGCCAGCAGTGATTTGGACAGAGACATGAACACTGAAGCTTTCTTT. This codes for CASSDLDRDMNTEAFF.

The chain couples TRBV10-1 to TRBJ2-5, with D possibly being TRBD2 (5 bases). The assigned J gene may be wrong: the sequence end matches TRBJ2-7 better. CDR1 is WNHNN, CDR2 SYGVQD, per germline (reference sequence). This CDR3 is 17 amino acids long. Written as DNA, the CDR3 is TGCGCCAGCACGCAGGCGACGGCCGGGGTGCCCCATCTCGAGCAGTACTTC. Protein: CASTQATAGVPHLEQYF.

The chain combines TRBV5-1 with TRBJ2-7, with TRBD2 identical over 11 bases. CDR1 and CDR2 (germline): SGHRS, YFSETQ. V was pared by 3 bases and J by 4 bases, with 6 bases of the junction left unmatched. This CDR3 has 15 residues. CDR3 amino acids: CASSYGTSGLYEQYF. The DNA for the CDR3 is TGCGCCAGCAGCTACGGGACTAGCGGCCTTTACGAGCAGTACTTC.

This clonotype showed up many times. This may arise from a read error, as a much more abundant clone is one base away. The rearrangement joins TRBV27 to TRBJ2-1, with TRBD1 identical over 7 bases. The J call is uncertain, as TRBJ2-7 better fits the DNA end. The CDR3 loop spans 14 amino acids. Looked up from germline, CDR1 is MNHEY and CDR2 is SMNVEV (reference sequence). CDR3: CASSQTGTYNEQYF. The DNA of the CDR3 is TGTGCCAGCAGCCAGACAGGGACCTACAATGAGCAGTACTTC.

The chain links TRBV18 to TRBJ1-1; TRBD1 is a possible D gene (5 bases). The CDR3 is 12 residues long. Trimming shortened V by 8 bases and J by 6 bases, and 13 bases separated the two germline ends. Germline lookup yields CDR1 KGHSH and CDR2 LQKENI. As DNA, the CDR3 is TGTGCCAGCACCTCAGGGCAGGCTGAAGCTTTCTTT. Its protein product is CASTSGQAEAFF.

The table lists this clonotype with many counts. This chain connects TRBV7-6 to TRBJ2-1; 7 bases agree with TRBD1. The J call is in doubt because the DNA end fits TRBJ2-5 better. CDR1 is SGHVS and CDR2 is FNYEAQ in the germline V gene. This CDR3 region has 14 residues. The CDR3 DNA reads TGTGCCAGCAGCATCACAGGGGCCCGGGAGACCCAGTACTTC. Translated, it gives CASSITGARETQYF.

This clonotype was picked up a small number of times. This chain links TRBV6-5 with TRBJ2-1; 9 bases agree with TRBD2. V shed 0 bases and J 4 bases; nucleotides not matched to a gene: 1. Germline loops: CDR1 MNHEY, CDR2 SVGAGI. This CDR3 has 15 residues. The CDR3 nucleotides read TGTGCCAGCAGTTACTCGGCGGGAGGGTACAATGAGCAGTTCTTC. This sequence encodes CASSYSAGGYNEQFF.

The rearrangement joins TRBV27 to TRBJ1-5, with D possibly matching TRBD1 (5 bases). V was cut by 3 bases and J by 0 bases, with 9 bases left in between. The CDR3 consists of 15 residues. CDR1 and CDR2 (germline): MNHEY, SMNVEV (reference sequence). The CDR3 region is CASSFGAFSNQPQHF. The CDR3 coding sequence is TGTGCCAGCAGTTTTGGGGCCTTTAGCAATCAGCCCCAGCATTTT.

The chain carries TRBV7-8 and TRBJ1-5; 10 bases align to TRBD1. Germline lookup yields CDR1 SGHVS and CDR2 FQNEAQ. The CDR3 sequence is 14 residues long. V lost 5 bases and J lost 7; bases outside the gene matches: 5. The CDR3 here is CASSVPGQGQPQHF. As DNA, the CDR3 is TGTGCCAGCAGCGTTCCGGGACAGGGGCAGCCCCAGCATTTT. The whole variable domain, remainder taken from reference TRBV7-8 and TRBJ1-5, is GAGVSQSPRYKVAKRGQDVALRCDPISGHVSLFWYQQALGQGPEFLTYFQNEAQLDKSGLPSDRFFAERPEGSVSTLKIQRTQQEDSAVYLCASSVPGQGQPQHFGDGTRLSIL.

This clonotype is medium-sized by share. V usage is TRBV5-1 and J usage is TRBJ2-5, with no clear D. The germline V and J ends were trimmed by 4 bases and 3 bases, with 7 bases remaining between them. Germline V gives CDR1 SGHRS, CDR2 YFSETQ. The CDR3 spans 12 residues. The CDR3 DNA sequence: TGCGCCAGCAGCGACCGCGAAGAGACCCAGTACTTC. Amino acids: CASSDREETQYF.

In this sample, this clonotype turned up a few times. One base away lies a much larger clone, so this may be a sequencing read error. The CDR3 ends on some other residue instead of the conserved phenylalanine or tryptophan, so this is likely a read error. This chain joins TRBV10-2 and TRBJ2-1; 7 bases are shared with TRBD1. Germline CDR1 and CDR2: WSHSY and SAAADI. Trimming took 8 bases from V and 13 from J; bases not matched to a gene: 14. The CDR3 extends over 13 amino acids. CDR3 nucleotide sequence: TGCGCCAGCCACCCTTCCGACAGGGTCAGTCAGTTCTTA. This codes for CASHPSDRVSQFL.

Sample share makes this clonotype medium-sized (0.01 to 0.1%). The CDR3 DNA reads as TGTGCCAGCAGCGACAGGGGGAACACTGAAGCTTTCTTT. Its protein is CASSDRGNTEAFF. The V and J genes are TRBV7-3 and TRBJ1-1, with 8 positions matching TRBD1. Germline CDR1 SGHTA, CDR2 FQGTGA. The CDR3 length is 13 residues. Germline trimming cut 5 bases from V and 1 base from J; bases unmatched to any gene: 0.

The chain couples TRBV7-3 to TRBJ2-1; 7 bases align to TRBD1. The end of the DNA fits TRBJ2-7 better, so the J call may be wrong. Germline V lookup: CDR1 SGHTA, CDR2 FQGTGA. This CDR3 is built from 13 residues. The chain's CDR3 is CASSLQGSNEQYF. The CDR3 DNA reads TGTGCCAGCAGCCTACAGGGGAGCAATGAGCAGTACTTC.

The gene calls are TRBV19 and TRBJ2-7; 12 bases are a match to TRBD2. There are 13 residues in the CDR3. Trimming cost V 5 bases and J 9 bases; bases outside gene matches: 5. Germline-derived CDR1 and CDR2 are LNHDA and SQIVND (reference sequence). CDR3 nucleotides: TGTGCCAGTAGTCGGACTAGCGGGACAAGGCAGTACTTC. Translation: CASSRTSGTRQYF.

V gene TRBV6-2 or TRBV6-3 combines with J gene TRBJ2-3; D remains unclear. From germline, CDR1 is MNHEY and CDR2 SVGEGT. The CDR3 has 14 residues. Trimming shortened V by 0 bases and J by 4 bases, and 8 bases separated the two germline ends. CDR3 coding DNA: TGTGCCAGCAGTTACTCGGAGCTTGCAGATACGCAGTATTTT. It yields the protein CASSYSELADTQYF.

On this clonotype itself: This may be a read error: a much more frequent sequence differs by one nucleotide. J is TRBJ2-1 and V is TRBV6-6; no definite D call. The CDR3 extends over 13 amino acids. CDR1 and CDR2 (germline): MNHNY, SVGAGI (reference sequence). V was cut by 0 bases and J by 10 bases, with 10 bases left in between. The CDR3 DNA reads as TGTGCCAGCAGTTACTCGAGGTACTACGAGCAGTTCTTC. Translation gives CASSYSRYYEQFF.

This clonotype showed up many times. The genes are TRBV6-1 and TRBJ2-1, with 7 bases aligning to TRBD1. The trim removed 5 bases at V and 13 bases at J, leaving 20 bases unmatched. The CDR3 runs 16 residues. Per germline, CDR1 MNHNS and CDR2 SASEGT. In nucleotides, the CDR3 is TGTGCCAGCAGTTACGCCTTCGACAGGGTGACGAAGACCCAGTTCTTC. Protein sequence: CASSYAFDRVTKTQFF.

As concerns this clonotype: A read error may account for a junction end that differs from germline. The gene calls are TRBV6-5 and TRBJ2-1; 11 positions match TRBD2. This CDR3 comprises 14 residues. Germline assignment: CDR1 MNHEY and CDR2 SVGAGI. The CDR3 nucleotides read TGTACCAGTCATAGCGGGAGGGCCTACAATGAGCAGTTCTTC. Translating gives CTSHSGRAYNEQFF.

At least ten counts were recorded for this clonotype. The chain joins TRBV6-1 to TRBJ2-2; the match to TRBD2 covers 8 bases. The CDR3 sequence is 15 residues long. V lost 0 bases and J lost 6; bases outside the gene matches: 3. Per the germline V gene, CDR1 is MNHNS and CDR2 is SASEGT. This chain's CDR3 is CASSEAGGGAGELFF. The CDR3, as DNA: TGTGCCAGCAGTGAAGCCGGGGGGGGGGCCGGGGAGCTGTTTTTT.

The chain recombines TRBV20-1 with TRBJ2-3, with D perhaps matching TRBD1 (6 bases). V gave up 1 base and J gave up 3 bases, with 14 bases separating them. Germline V gives CDR1 DFQATT, CDR2 SNEGSKA (reference sequence). This CDR3 has 15 residues. CDR3 loop: CSARVGASRTDTQYF. CDR3 coding DNA: TGCAGTGCTAGAGTGGGGGCAAGTAGGACAGATACGCAGTATTTT.

The V call is TRBV6-6, the J call TRBJ2-2; no definite D call. This CDR3 region has 15 residues. The germline CDR1 and CDR2 sequences are MNHNY and SVGAGI (reference sequence). V gave up 2 bases and J gave up 3 bases, with 10 bases separating them. Written as DNA, the CDR3 is TGTGCCAGCAGTTACCAGACACAATACACCGGGGAGCTGTTTTTT. Translated: CASSYQTQYTGELFF.

This chain uses TRBV12-3 or TRBV12-4 with TRBJ2-1; possibly TRBD2 for D (6 bases). V lost 6 bases and J 10 bases, leaving 10 bases between the germline ends. The CDR3 runs to 11 residues. The CDR3 DNA follows: TGTGCCAGCAGGGCTGCGGGGGAGCAGTTCTTC. It codes for CASRAAGEQFF.